Listed below are T cell receptor beta chains from one sample, sequenced in a study of shared T cell receptors in the human thymus. TCRdb's table, derived via immunoSEQ multiplex PCR, lists solely in-frame clones and lacks some. The sample holds approximately 400,000 clones, around 95% seen once. Sequenced sample: thymocytes. The receptors were sampled from a human donor. CDR3s include the opening cysteine and the closing phenylalanine or tryptophan. A D gene is named only where the DNA matches it firmly. Size values are once, few and many counts, or a class for expanded clones, and some rows have none.

clone size: .
V gene: TRBV11-2
CDR3 length: 10
J gene: TRBJ2-2
D gene: .
CDR3 DNA: TGTGCCAGCGGGAGGACCCTAGGTGATTTT
CDR3 protein: CASGRTLGDF

clone size: .
V gene: TRBV18
CDR3 length: 14
J gene: TRBJ2-5
D gene: TRBD1
CDR3 DNA: TGTGCCAGCTCACGCCGACAGGGAGAGGAGACCCAGTACTTC
CDR3 protein: CASSRRQGEETQYF

clone size: .
V gene: TRBV25-1
CDR3 length: 16
J gene: TRBJ2-2
D gene: .
CDR3 DNA: TGTGCCAGCAGTGGTCTAAAGCCTTCAGCGATGGGGGAGCTGTTTTTT
CDR3 protein: CASSGLKPSAMGELFF

clone size: once
V gene: TRBV5-4
CDR3 length: 12
J gene: TRBJ1-2
D gene: .
CDR3 DNA: TGTGCCAGCAGTTTCGGGTCTGATGGCTACACCTTC
CDR3 protein: CASSFGSDGYTF

clone size: .
V gene: TRBV4-2
CDR3 length: 18
J gene: TRBJ1-3
D gene: TRBD1
CDR3 DNA: TGTGCCAGCAGCCAGCCGGACAGGGGGCCCGGCTCTGGAAACACCATATATTTT
CDR3 protein: CASSQPDRGPGSGNTIYF

clone size: .
V gene: TRBV12-5
CDR3 length: 12
J gene: TRBJ2-3
D gene: .
CDR3 DNA: TGTGCTAGTGGTATGTGGGGAGATACGCAGTATTTT
CDR3 protein: CASGMWGDTQYF

clone size: few
V gene: TRBV4-1
CDR3 length: 18
J gene: TRBJ1-1
D gene: TRBD1
CDR3 DNA: TGCGCCAGCAGCCAAAAATTAAACGGACAGGGGGAGAGCACTGAAGCTTTCTTT
CDR3 protein: CASSQKLNGQGESTEAFF

clone size: .
V gene: TRBV19
CDR3 length: 15
J gene: TRBJ2-1
D gene: .
CDR3 DNA: TGTGCCAGTAGTACCAGACTAGGCGGTGTTTATGAGCAGTTCTTC
CDR3 protein: CASSTRLGGVYEQFF

clone size: .
V gene: TRBV9
CDR3 length: 13
J gene: TRBJ1-3
D gene: .
CDR3 DNA: TGTGCCAGCAGCCCGCGTGTCGGAAACACCATATATTTT
CDR3 protein: CASSPRVGNTIYF

clone size: .
V gene: TRBV4-1
CDR3 length: 16
J gene: TRBJ2-7
D gene: .
CDR3 DNA: TGCGCCAGCAGCCAAACCTATACCGGGGAGGCCTACGAGCAGTACTTC
CDR3 protein: CASSQTYTGEAYEQYF

clone size: .
V gene: TRBV10-2
CDR3 length: 15
J gene: TRBJ1-2
D gene: .
CDR3 DNA: TGCGCCAGCAGTGAGAAGTGGGTACCGAACTATGGCTACACCTTC
CDR3 protein: CASSEKWVPNYGYTF

clone size: .
V gene: TRBV5-4
CDR3 length: 19
J gene: TRBJ2-3
D gene: .
CDR3 DNA: TGTGCCAGCAGCACAATAGCGGAGCAATGGTTTAGGTGCGCAGATACGCAGTATTTT
CDR3 protein: CASSTIAEQWFRCADTQYF

clone size: .
V gene: TRBV15
CDR3 length: 12
J gene: TRBJ2-1
D gene: .
CDR3 DNA: TGTGCCACCAGCAGAGAACCGCCCGGGCAGTTCTTC
CDR3 protein: CATSREPPGQFF

clone size: .
V gene: TRBV2
CDR3 length: 12
J gene: TRBJ2-1
D gene: .
CDR3 DNA: TGTGCCAGCAGTGAAGCTTACAATGAGCAGTTCTTC
CDR3 protein: CASSEAYNEQFF

clone size: once
V gene: TRBV28
CDR3 length: 18
J gene: TRBJ2-3
D gene: TRBD2
CDR3 DNA: TGTGCCAGCAGTTTGCGGCTAGCGGGAGAGGTCGGTGCAGATACGCAGTATTTT
CDR3 protein: CASSLRLAGEVGADTQYF

clone size: .
V gene: TRBV30
CDR3 length: 14
J gene: TRBJ1-4
D gene: .
CDR3 DNA: TGTGCCTGGAGTGAAGGAGCTGAGACTGAAAAACTGTTTTTT
CDR3 protein: CAWSEGAETEKLFF

clone size: .
V gene: TRBV7-6
CDR3 length: 18
J gene: TRBJ2-3
D gene: .
CDR3 DNA: TGTGCCAGCAGCTTAGGGTGGTTCTTTCCGTCGGGCGCAGATACGCAGTATTTT
CDR3 protein: CASSLGWFFPSGADTQYF

clone size: .
V gene: TRBV14
CDR3 length: 14
J gene: TRBJ2-7
D gene: .
CDR3 DNA: TGTGCCAGCAGCCAAGACTACATCTCCTACGAGCAGTACTTC
CDR3 protein: CASSQDYISYEQYF

clone size: .
V gene: TRBV9
CDR3 length: 15
J gene: TRBJ2-1
D gene: TRBD2
CDR3 DNA: TGTGCCAGCAGCGACCGGACTAGTTCTGCCAATGAGCAGTTCTTC
CDR3 protein: CASSDRTSSANEQFF

clone size: .
V gene: TRBV28
CDR3 length: 10
J gene: TRBJ2-5
D gene: .
CDR3 DNA: TGTGCCACCCAAAGGGAGACCCAGTACTTC
CDR3 protein: CATQRETQYF

clone size: .
V gene: TRBV10-3
CDR3 length: 15
J gene: TRBJ2-7
D gene: TRBD2
CDR3 DNA: TGTGCCATCAGCCCAAAAGCGGGGAACTCCTACGAGCAGTACTTC
CDR3 protein: CAISPKAGNSYEQYF

clone size: .
V gene: TRBV28
CDR3 length: 13
J gene: TRBJ1-5
D gene: .
CDR3 DNA: TGTGCCAGCAGTACCCACTTTAATCAGCCCCAGCATTTT
CDR3 protein: CASSTHFNQPQHF

clone size: .
V gene: TRBV6-1
CDR3 length: 14
J gene: TRBJ1-1
D gene: .
CDR3 DNA: TGTGCCAGCAGTGAACGCACGTTATACACTGAAGCTTTCTTT
CDR3 protein: CASSERTLYTEAFF

clone size: .
V gene: TRBV28
CDR3 length: 13
J gene: TRBJ2-7
D gene: .
CDR3 DNA: TGTGCGGGTTCCAGGGGACTATCCTACGAGCAGTACTTC
CDR3 protein: CAGSRGLSYEQYF

clone size: once
V gene: TRBV28
CDR3 length: 11
J gene: TRBJ2-5
D gene: .
CDR3 DNA: TGTGCTTCAGGGTACCAAGAGACCCAGTACTTC
CDR3 protein: CASGYQETQYF